One sample yielded the 3 T cell receptor beta chains listed below, sequenced in a study of T cells after yellow fever vaccination. One entry per CDR3 protein, called by TCRdb with MiXCR from the 5' RACE reads. The data contain 170,000 or so distinct CDR3 sequences, 6.2% of them seen just once; the ten biggest clones take up 2.5% to 3.5%. Sequenced here: CD4+ T cells sorted from PBMCs, sampled on the day of the first yellow fever vaccination. The receptors were gathered from a man aged 18-30 years who received the YFV17D yellow fever vaccine.

The chain uses TRBV7-2 and TRBJ2-1; 8 bases fit TRBD1. V shed 5 bases and J 7 bases; nucleotides not matched to a gene: 4. The CDR3 contains 13 residues. CDR1 SGHTA and CDR2 FQGNSA come from the germline V gene. The CDR3 protein is CASSRQGRNEQFF. The CDR3 DNA follows: TGTGCCAGCAGCCGACAGGGGAGGAATGAGCAGTTCTTC.

This CDR3 is CAIMDGTKSTDTQYF. The CDR3 DNA reads TGTGCCATCATGGACGGCACAAAAAGCACAGATACGCAGTATTTT. The V call is TRBV10-3, the J call TRBJ2-3; D remains ambiguous. Trimming removed 7 bases from V and 0 bases from J, with 14 bases in between. Per the germline V gene, CDR1 is ENHRY and CDR2 is SYGVKD. The CDR3 loop spans 15 amino acids.

This clonotype came up a few times. The CDR3 nucleotides are TGCAGTGCTAGAGTTCTTACCGCCGGGGAGCTGTTTTTT. This encodes CSARVLTAGELFF. V and J are TRBV20-1 and TRBJ2-2; no reliable D call. Trimming pared 1 base from V and 6 bases from J, leaving 9 bases between. This CDR3 has 13 residues. Germline V gene sequence: CDR1 DFQATT, CDR2 SNEGSKA (reference sequence).